This T cell receptor beta chain was identified during a study of T cell repertoires in cytomegalovirus infection. Study overall: Through public TCR beta signatures, both CMV infection and matching HLA type were indicated. Study-level points and caveats: Cumulated frequencies of public TCR beta families served to identify carriers of CMV plus the relevant HLA.

Details on this clonotype: Antigen specificity is unknown.

TCRdb re-derived calls from the reads in MiXCR, one entry per CDR3 protein. The sample has about 130,000 distinct CDR3 sequences, 30% to 40% seen once; the top ten hold 58%. This CDR3 contains 19 residues. V was trimmed by 5 bases and J by 1 base, leaving 25 bases between them. Germline V lookup: CDR1 SGHVS, CDR2 FNYEAQ. The sample was CD8+ T cells from cultured PBMCs, taken from culture after CMV antigen stimulation. The rearrangement joins TRBV7-6 to TRBJ2-3, with D uncertain. The source of this sequence is a human donor in good health (CMV status not recorded). Some clones in this sample may be carry-over from other donors' samples. CDR3 DNA sequence: TGTGCCAGCAGCGCCACGGGCTCCGACGTCTTACTCGGCACAGATACGCAGTATTTT. This gives the protein CASSATGSDVLLGTDTQYF.